A selection of T cell receptor beta chains follows, all from one sample in a study of neoadjuvant anti-PD-1 for oral cavity cancer. The table came from immunoSEQ multiplex PCR; TCRdb's copy has only in-frame clones and leaves some out. Here the sample spans around 60,000 clones, 65% to 80% being singletons. Material: PBMCs, obtained before nivolumab (anti-PD-1) treatment. The receptors come from a person aged 35-79 years with oral cavity squamous cell carcinoma. CDR3s include the opening cysteine and the closing phenylalanine or tryptophan. A D gene is named only where the DNA matches it firmly. The size of a clone is reported for some rows only, either as once, few or many, or as a class for expanded clones.

CDR3 protein,CDR3 DNA,V gene,J gene,clone size,D gene
CASSLQGNTEAFF,TGTGCCAGCAGTTTGCAGGGGAACACTGAAGCTTTCTTT,TRBV2,TRBJ1-1,NA,NA
CAISWDSYQPQHF,TGTGCCATCAGTTGGGACAGCTATCAGCCCCAGCATTTT,TRBV10-3,TRBJ1-5,NA,TRBD1
CASSQGRGGIYEQYF,TGTGCCAGCAGCCAAGGGCGGGGGGGGATTTACGAGCAGTACTTC,TRBV14,TRBJ2-7,NA,TRBD2
CASSLLKQGGNTEAFF,TGTGCCAGCAGTTTACTCAAACAGGGGGGGAACACTGAAGCTTTCTTT,TRBV6-5,TRBJ1-1,NA,TRBD1
CASTPYGAAAAGNQPQHF,TGTGCCAGTACCCCCTACGGCGCGGCCGCGGCCGGGAATCAGCCCCAGCATTTT,TRBV19,TRBJ1-5,NA,NA
CASSYGSPYEQYF,TGTGCCAGCAGCTACGGGTCCCCCTACGAGCAGTACTTC,TRBV11-2,TRBJ2-7,NA,NA
CASSLTGGALRSEQYF,TGTGCCAGCAGCCTGACAGGGGGCGCCCTCAGGAGCGAGCAGTACTTC,TRBV5-6,TRBJ2-7,once,TRBD1
CASSAGSSYNSPLHF,TGTGCCAGCAGCGCGGGGAGCTCCTATAATTCACCCCTCCACTTT,TRBV9,TRBJ1-6,NA,NA
CASSSTSGMNNEQFF,TGTGCCAGCAGCTCCACTAGCGGTATGAATAATGAGCAGTTCTTC,TRBV7-3,TRBJ2-1,NA,TRBD2
CSARVNEQFF,TGCAGTGCTAGGGTGAATGAGCAGTTCTTC,TRBV20-1,TRBJ2-1,NA,NA
CASSPRGGPYNEQFF,TGTGCCAGCAGTCCCCGAGGGGGCCCCTACAATGAGCAGTTCTTC,TRBV27,TRBJ2-1,NA,TRBD1
CASSRDSSYNSPLHF,TGTGCCAGCAGCCGGGATAGCTCCTATAATTCACCCCTCCACTTT,TRBV5-4,TRBJ1-6,NA,NA
CASSFTSTGELFF,TGTGCCAGCAGTTTTACTAGCACCGGGGAGCTGTTTTTT,TRBV27,TRBJ2-2,NA,NA
CASNPRQGRNQPQHF,TGTGCCAGCAACCCCCGACAGGGGCGGAATCAGCCCCAGCATTTT,TRBV28,TRBJ1-5,NA,TRBD1
CASSVGLGPNTGELFF,TGTGCCAGCAGCGTAGGGCTTGGCCCGAACACCGGGGAGCTGTTTTTT,TRBV9,TRBJ2-2,once,NA
CASRRQESSYEQYF,TGTGCCAGCAGGCGACAGGAAAGCTCCTACGAGCAGTACTTC,TRBV14,TRBJ2-7,NA,NA
CASSEIAGGTGELFF,TGTGCCAGCAGCGAGATAGCGGGGGGCACCGGGGAGCTGTTTTTT,TRBV5-6,TRBJ2-2,NA,TRBD2
CASSFWDFSTSYEQYF,TGCGCCAGCAGCTTCTGGGACTTCTCCACCTCCTACGAGCAGTACTTC,TRBV5-1,TRBJ2-7,NA,NA
CATSREEGHTGELFF,TGTGCCACCAGCAGAGAAGAGGGGCATACCGGGGAGCTGTTTTTT,TRBV15,TRBJ2-2,NA,NA
CASTQGLVESTDTQYF,TGCGCCAGCACCCAGGGACTAGTTGAGAGCACAGATACGCAGTATTTT,TRBV4-1,TRBJ2-3,NA,TRBD2
CASSPGQTYGYTF,TGTGCCAGCAGTCCGGGACAGACCTATGGCTACACCTTC,TRBV27,TRBJ1-2,once,TRBD1
CASSEMAGSSNIQYF,TGTGCCAGCAGTGAAATGGCAGGGTCGTCGAACATTCAGTACTTC,TRBV2,TRBJ2-4,NA,NA
CASSYTPGRELFF,TGTGCCAGCAGTTATACACCGGGTAGGGAGCTGTTTTTT,TRBV27,TRBJ2-2,NA,NA
CASSQDVSEQFF,TGCGCCAGCAGCCAAGACGTTAGTGAGCAGTTCTTC,TRBV4-1,TRBJ2-1,NA,NA
CASSSGQGAQETQYF,TGTGCCAGCAGCTCGGGACAGGGGGCCCAAGAGACCCAGTACTTC,TRBV5-4,TRBJ2-5,NA,TRBD1
CAWKERHRNTEAFF,TGTGCCTGGAAAGAGAGACACCGGAACACTGAAGCTTTCTTT,TRBV30,TRBJ1-1,NA,NA
CASSPPKVLAAYNEQFF,TGTGCCAGCAGTCCCCCTAAGGTACTAGCGGCCTACAATGAGCAGTTCTTC,TRBV27,TRBJ2-1,NA,TRBD2
CASSQSQRASYEQYF,TGCGCCAGCAGCCAAAGTCAGCGGGCCTCCTACGAGCAGTACTTC,TRBV4-1,TRBJ2-7,NA,NA
CATSLAASTGELFF,TGTGCCACCAGCCTCGCGGCTTCCACCGGGGAGCTGTTTTTT,TRBV15,TRBJ2-2,few,NA
CASSLRGQLGGQPQHF,TGTGCCAGCAGCCTCCGGGGACAGTTAGGAGGTCAGCCCCAGCATTTT,TRBV7-2,TRBJ1-5,NA,TRBD1
CASSLYGRAVDGYTF,TGTGCCAGCAGTTTATACGGCAGGGCTGTGGATGGCTACACCTTC,TRBV27,TRBJ1-2,NA,NA
CASSHSRSRSYNEQFF,TGTGCCAGCAGCCACTCGCGCAGCCGCTCCTACAATGAGCAGTTCTTC,TRBV14,TRBJ2-1,NA,NA
CASSMLSSAYTDTQYF,TGTGCCAGTAGTATGCTATCTAGCGCTTACACAGATACGCAGTATTTT,TRBV19,TRBJ2-3,NA,NA
CASAPPGLVNTGELFF,TGTGCCAGCGCTCCACCGGGACTAGTCAACACCGGGGAGCTGTTTTTT,TRBV9,TRBJ2-2,NA,TRBD2
CASSGSGTDGYTF,TGTGCCAGCAGTGGCTCTGGGACAGATGGCTACACCTTC,TRBV6-1,TRBJ1-2,NA,TRBD1